This TCR beta chain was recovered during a study of T cell responses to AZD1222 COVID-19 vaccine. A note on this clone: Its antigen is as yet unknown.

The length of the CDR3 is 16 residues. Trimming left V 4 bases short and J 0 bases short, with 13 bases between. Here immunoSEQ multiplex PCR was the method, and the copy in TCRdb shows in-frame clones only, minus some. Among roughly 160,000 clones listed, about 91% were seen once. Findings of the study overall: Only after the peak T cell response were repertoires sampled.

The clonotype originates from an adult who received the AZD1222 COVID-19 vaccine. The rearrangement uses TRBV23-1 and TRBJ1-3; no firm D call. TRBV23-1 falls under the ORF class, with uncertain function. Sequenced material: peripheral blood, taken 28 days after the second AZD1222 dose. Here the CDR3 DNA reads TGCGCCAGCAGTCCCTGGCGGGTGAGCTCTGGAAACACCATATATTTT. As protein: CASSPWRVSSGNTIYF.